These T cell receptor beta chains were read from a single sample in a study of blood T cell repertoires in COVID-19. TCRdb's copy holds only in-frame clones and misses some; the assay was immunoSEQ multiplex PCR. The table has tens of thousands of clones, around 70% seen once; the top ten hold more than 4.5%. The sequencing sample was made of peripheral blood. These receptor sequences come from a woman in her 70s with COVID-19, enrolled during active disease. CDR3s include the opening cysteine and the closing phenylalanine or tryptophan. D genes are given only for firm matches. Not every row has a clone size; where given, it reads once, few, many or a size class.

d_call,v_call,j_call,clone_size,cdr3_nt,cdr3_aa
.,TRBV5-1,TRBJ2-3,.,TGCGCCAGCAGGAGGAGTGGGGCCACAGATACGCAGTATTTT,CASRRSGATDTQYF
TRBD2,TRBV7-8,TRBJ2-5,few,TGTGCCAGCAGCCCGTGGTCTAGCGGGTACCAAGAGACCCAGTACTTC,CASSPWSSGYQETQYF
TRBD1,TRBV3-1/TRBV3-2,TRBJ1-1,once,TGTGCCAGCAGCTCGGGACAGGGTAAAACTGAAGCTTTCTTT,CASSSGQGKTEAFF
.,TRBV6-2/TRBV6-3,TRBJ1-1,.,TGTGCCAGCAGTTACGGCAGGGACACTGAAGCTTTCTTT,CASSYGRDTEAFF
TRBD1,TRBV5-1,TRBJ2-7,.,TGCGCCAGCAGCTACAGGGGGCATCCTTCCGACGAGCAGTACTTC,CASSYRGHPSDEQYF
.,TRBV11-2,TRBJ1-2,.,TGTGCCAGCAGCTTAGTATCGGGTGTTAACTATGGCTACACCTTC,CASSLVSGVNYGYTF
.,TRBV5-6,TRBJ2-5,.,TGTGCCAGCAGGCGGACAGGGAGGGATTCCACCCAGTACTTC,CASRRTGRDSTQYF
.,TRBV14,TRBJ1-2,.,TGTGCCAGCAGCCAGCTGGACATCTACTATGGCTACACCTTC,CASSQLDIYYGYTF
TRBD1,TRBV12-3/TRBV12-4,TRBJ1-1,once,TGTGCCAGCAGTCGACAGGGGACTGAAGCTTTCTTT,CASSRQGTEAFF
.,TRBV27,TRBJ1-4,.,TGTGCCAGCAGTTTCTCGACACTGGGGCAGAAACTGTTTTTT,CASSFSTLGQKLFF
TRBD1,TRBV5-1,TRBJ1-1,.,TGCGCCAGCAGCTTGCTATGGGACAGCACTGAAGCTTTCTTT,CASSLLWDSTEAFF
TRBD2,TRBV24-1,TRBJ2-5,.,TGTGCCACCAGTGAGTATACTAGCGGGAGCTTTCAAGAGACCCAGTACTTC,CATSEYTSGSFQETQYF
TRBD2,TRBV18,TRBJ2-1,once,TGTGCCAGCTCACCAGGACTAGCGGGGGATGAGCAGTTCTTC,CASSPGLAGDEQFF
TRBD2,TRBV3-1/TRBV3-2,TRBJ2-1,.,TGTGCCAGCCGGGACTACCCCGGGTATGAGCAGTTCTTC,CASRDYPGYEQFF
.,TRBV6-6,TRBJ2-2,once,TGTGCCAGCAGCCGATGGCCTTCCGGGTCTACCCCCACCGGGGAGCTGTTTTTT,CASSRWPSGSTPTGELFF
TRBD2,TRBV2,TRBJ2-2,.,TGTGCCAGCAGTCAAAGAACTAGCGGGTCGAACACCGGGGAGCTGTTTTTT,CASSQRTSGSNTGELFF
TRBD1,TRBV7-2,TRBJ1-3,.,TGTGCCAGCAGCTCACAGGGGGCTGGAAACACCATATATTTT,CASSSQGAGNTIYF
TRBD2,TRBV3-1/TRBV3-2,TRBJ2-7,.,TGTGCCAGCAGCCAAGGGCCGGGAGGCACCTACGAGCAGTACTTC,CASSQGPGGTYEQYF
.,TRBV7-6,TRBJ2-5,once,TGTGCCAGCAGCTTAGCTGGGTTACCAGCGGGTGGGACCCAGTACTTC,CASSLAGLPAGGTQYF
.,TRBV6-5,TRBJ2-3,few,TGTGCCAGCAGGACGGGATCAGCGGGAGATACGCAGTATTTT,CASRTGSAGDTQYF
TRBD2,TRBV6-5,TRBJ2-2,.,TGTGCCAGCAGAGGGCGGGGGGGGGCCACCGGGGAGCTGTTTTTT,CASRGRGGATGELFF
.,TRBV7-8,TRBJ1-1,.,TGTGCCAGCAGCGCCGTCGGGGGGGGCGAAGCTTTCTTT,CASSAVGGGEAFF
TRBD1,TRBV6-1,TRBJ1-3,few,TGTGCCAGCAGTGAAACAGACAGGGTATACACCATATATTTT,CASSETDRVYTIYF
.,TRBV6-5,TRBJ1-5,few,TGTGCCAGCAGCTGGACAGCGGATAGCAATCAGCCCCAGCATTTT,CASSWTADSNQPQHF
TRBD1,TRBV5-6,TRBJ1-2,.,TGTGCCAGCAGCCAAACAGGGGGCGGCTATGGCTACACCTTC,CASSQTGGGYGYTF
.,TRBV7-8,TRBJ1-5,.,TGTGCCAGCAGCTTATCCGACAGTAGCAATCAGCCCCAGCATTTT,CASSLSDSSNQPQHF
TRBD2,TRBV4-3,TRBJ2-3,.,TGCGCCAGCAGCCAAGAGGGGGGGGCAGATACGCAGTATTTT,CASSQEGGADTQYF
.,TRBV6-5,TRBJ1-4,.,TGTGCCAGCAGCACAAATGAAAAACTGTTTTTT,CASSTNEKLFF
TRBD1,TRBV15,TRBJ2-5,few,TGTGCCACCAGCAGACCCCTCGTCTGGGACAGGGTTCGGACCCAGTACTTC,CATSRPLVWDRVRTQYF
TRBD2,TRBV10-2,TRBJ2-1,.,TGCGCCAGCAGTGAATGGCGGGAGGCCTACAATGAGCAGTTCTTC,CASSEWREAYNEQFF
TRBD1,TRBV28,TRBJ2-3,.,TGTGCCAGCAGTTTAGGGGACAGGGGGGCGCAGTATTTT,CASSLGDRGAQYF
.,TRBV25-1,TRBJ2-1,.,TGTGCCAGCAGTGAAGCCCGACTAGTCGAGCAGTTCTTC,CASSEARLVEQFF
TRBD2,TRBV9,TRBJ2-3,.,TGTGCCAGCAGCGTGGGACTAGCGGGGGGCACAGATACGCAGTATTTT,CASSVGLAGGTDTQYF
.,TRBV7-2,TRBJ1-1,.,TGTGCCAGCAGCTTCAGGGGTAGTGAAGCTTTCTTT,CASSFRGSEAFF
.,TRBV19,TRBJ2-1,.,TGTGCCAGTAGTATTACAGACTCCTACAATGAGCAGTTCTTC,CASSITDSYNEQFF
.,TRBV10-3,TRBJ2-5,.,TGTGCCATCAGTGTCCGCGGGATGGTGGAGACCCAGTACTTC,CAISVRGMVETQYF
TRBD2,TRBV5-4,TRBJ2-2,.,TGTGCCAGCAGCGAAGGACTAGCGGGAGTCGGGGAGCTGTTTTTT,CASSEGLAGVGELFF
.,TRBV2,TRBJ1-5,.,TGTGCCAGCAAGGCGACAGTTAATCAGCCCCAGCATTTT,CASKATVNQPQHF
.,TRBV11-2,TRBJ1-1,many,TGTGCCAGCAGCTTAGACCGATACTGGGCTGACACTGAAGCTTTCTTT,CASSLDRYWADTEAFF
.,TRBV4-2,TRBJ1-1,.,TGTGCCAGCAGCCAAGATCGGGGGAGCACTGAAGCTTTCTTT,CASSQDRGSTEAFF
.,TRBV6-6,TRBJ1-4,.,TGTGCCAGCAGTGCCTCGACAGGTCCCTATGAAAAACTGTTTTTT,CASSASTGPYEKLFF
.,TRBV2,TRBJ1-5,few,TGTGCCAGCAGTATCAGGGATCAGCCCCAGCATTTT,CASSIRDQPQHF
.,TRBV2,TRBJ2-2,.,TGTGCCAGCAGGGGCGCAGGGGCCCTCCCAAACACCGGGGAGCTGTTTTTT,CASRGAGALPNTGELFF